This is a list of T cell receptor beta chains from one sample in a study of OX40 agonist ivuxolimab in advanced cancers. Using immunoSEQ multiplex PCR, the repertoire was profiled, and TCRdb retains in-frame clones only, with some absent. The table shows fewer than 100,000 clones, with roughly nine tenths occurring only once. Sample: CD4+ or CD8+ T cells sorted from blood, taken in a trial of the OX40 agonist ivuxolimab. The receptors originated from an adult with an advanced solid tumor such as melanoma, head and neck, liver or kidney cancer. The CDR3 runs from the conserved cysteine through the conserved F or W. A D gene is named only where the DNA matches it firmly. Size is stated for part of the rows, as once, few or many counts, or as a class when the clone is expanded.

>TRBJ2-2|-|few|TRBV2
TGTGCCAGCATCCCGGGGGAAGGGCGAACCGGGGAGCTGTTTTTT
CASIPGEGRTGELFF
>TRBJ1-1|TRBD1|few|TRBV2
TGTGCCAGCAGTACAGGGGCGGGCACTGAAGCTTTCTTT
CASSTGAGTEAFF
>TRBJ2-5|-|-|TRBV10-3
TGTGCCATCAGCGCAAGTCGGAACGGGGAGACCCAGTACTTC
CAISASRNGETQYF
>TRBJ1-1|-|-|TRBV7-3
TGTGCCAGCAGCTTAGCGTTTGGGGCCACTGAAGCTTTCTTT
CASSLAFGATEAFF
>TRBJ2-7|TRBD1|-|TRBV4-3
TGCGCCAGCAGCCAAGCAGCAGGGGGCATCTACGAGCAGTACTTC
CASSQAAGGIYEQYF
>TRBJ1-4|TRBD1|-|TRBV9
TGTGCCAGCAGCGTAGGGACAGGCGCTGAAAAACTGTTTTTT
CASSVGTGAEKLFF
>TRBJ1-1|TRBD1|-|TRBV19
TGTGCCAGTAGTATTCCGGCCAGGGGGCAGACTGAAGCTTTCTTT
CASSIPARGQTEAFF
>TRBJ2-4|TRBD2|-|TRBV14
TGTGCCAGCAGCCTCGGGAGGCACATTCAGTACTTC
CASSLGRHIQYF
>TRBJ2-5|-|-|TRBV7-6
TGTGCCAGCGGCACGACGGGTTGGGAGACCCAGTACTTC
CASGTTGWETQYF
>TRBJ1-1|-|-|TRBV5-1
TGCGCCAGCAGCTCCCTAGGGGCCGCTGACACTGAAGCTTTCTTT
CASSSLGAADTEAFF
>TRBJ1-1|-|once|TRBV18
TGTGCCAGCTCACCGGGTAGGGACACTGAAGCTTTCTTT
CASSPGRDTEAFF
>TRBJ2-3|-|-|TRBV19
TGTGCCAGCCATACCCGCGGCAGGGGCAGCACAGATACGCAGTATTTT
CASHTRGRGSTDTQYF
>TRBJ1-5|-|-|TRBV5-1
TGCGCCAGCAGCTTGGCCCCCGGGGGGCCACAGCCCCAGCATTTT
CASSLAPGGPQPQHF
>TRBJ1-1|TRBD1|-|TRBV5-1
TGCGCCAGCAGCCAAGACCGGGACAGGGACGCTTTCTTT
CASSQDRDRDAFF
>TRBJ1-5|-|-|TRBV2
TGTGCCAGCAGGGCGGACAAGTTACACAATCAGCCCCAGCATTTT
CASRADKLHNQPQHF
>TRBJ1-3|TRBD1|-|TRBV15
TGTGCCACCAGCAGAGAGTTTGTAACAGGGGGCTCTGGAAACACCATATATTTT
CATSREFVTGGSGNTIYF
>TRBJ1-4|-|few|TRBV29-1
TGCAGCGGCCGGGATTGGGGAGAAAAACTGTTTTTT
CSGRDWGEKLFF
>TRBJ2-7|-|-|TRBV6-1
TGTGCCAGCAGAAGAGGGGTTTCCTACGAGCAGTACTTC
CASRRGVSYEQYF
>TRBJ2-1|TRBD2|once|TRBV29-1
TGCAGCGTTGAGATAGCGGGGGGGGATGAGCAGTTCTTC
CSVEIAGGDEQFF
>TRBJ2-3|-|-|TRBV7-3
TGTGCCAGCAGCTTAGGACAGTACAGCACAGATACGCAGTATTTT
CASSLGQYSTDTQYF
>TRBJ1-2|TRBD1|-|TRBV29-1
TGCAGCGTTGCCCCAGGGACAGTCTCGGGCGGCTACACCTTC
CSVAPGTVSGGYTF
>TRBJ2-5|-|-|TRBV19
TGTGCCAGTAACGGGTTGGGGGCCCCCCAAGAGACCCAGTACTTC
CASNGLGAPQETQYF
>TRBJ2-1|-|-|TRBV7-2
TGTGCCAGCAGGACCGACAATGAGCAGTTCTTC
CASRTDNEQFF
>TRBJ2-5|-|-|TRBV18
TGTGCCAGCTCACCATCCCCTCAAGAGACCCAGTACTTC
CASSPSPQETQYF
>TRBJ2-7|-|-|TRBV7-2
TGTGCCAGCAGCTTAGGCGGCGGGGCGGTGACCTACGAGCAGTACTTC
CASSLGGGAVTYEQYF
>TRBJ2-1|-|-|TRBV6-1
TGTGCCAGCAGTGTGCTTCCCGGGACGAGCTCCTACAATGAGCAGTTCTTC
CASSVLPGTSSYNEQFF
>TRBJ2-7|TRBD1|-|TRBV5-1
TGCGCCAGCAGAGAGGGGGCAGAGAACTCCTACGAGCAGTACTTC
CASREGAENSYEQYF
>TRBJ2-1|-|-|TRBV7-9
TGTGCCAGCAGCGGGGGACGGGCCTCCTACAATGAGCAGTTCTTC
CASSGGRASYNEQFF
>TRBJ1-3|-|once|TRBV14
TGTGCCAGCAGCCAAGATTGGGTCACGGAAAATGGAAACACCATATATTTT
CASSQDWVTENGNTIYF
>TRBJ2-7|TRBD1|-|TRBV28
TGTGCCAGCGTGGGGACAGGGGTCTACGAGCAGTACTTC
CASVGTGVYEQYF
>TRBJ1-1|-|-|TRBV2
TGTGCCAGCAGATCGCAGGGGACTGAAGCTTTCTTT
CASRSQGTEAFF
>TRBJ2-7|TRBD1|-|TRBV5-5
TGTGCCAGCAGCTTTGGGACAGGGGAGGTTGTGCAGTACTTC
CASSFGTGEVVQYF
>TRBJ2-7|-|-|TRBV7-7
TGTGCCAGCAGCCGTGAGGGTTCCCACGAGCAGTACTTC
CASSREGSHEQYF
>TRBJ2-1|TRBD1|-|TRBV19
TGTGCCAGTAGTCCCCAGGGGGTCTCCTACAATGAGCAGTTCTTC
CASSPQGVSYNEQFF
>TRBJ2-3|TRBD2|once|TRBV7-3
TGTGCCAGCAGCTTAGGGACTAGTGCAGATACGCAGTATTTT
CASSLGTSADTQYF
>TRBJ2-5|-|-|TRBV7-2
TGTGCCAGCCAAAAGCCCTTAGAGACCCAGTACTTC
CASQKPLETQYF
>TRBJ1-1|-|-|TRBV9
TGTGCCAGCAGCGCCGGCCACATGAACACTGAAGCTTTCTTT
CASSAGHMNTEAFF
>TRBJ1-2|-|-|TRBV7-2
TGTGCCAGCAGCTTCACAGGTATAGGCTACACCTTC
CASSFTGIGYTF
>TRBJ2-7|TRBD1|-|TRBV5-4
TGTGCCAGCAGCTCGCCCGGGACAGGCCAGATCGAGCAGTACTTC
CASSSPGTGQIEQYF
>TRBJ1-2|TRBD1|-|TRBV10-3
TGTGCCATCAGTGAGAAGGGACAGGGGTATGGCTACACCTTC
CAISEKGQGYGYTF
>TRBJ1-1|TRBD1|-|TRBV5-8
TGTGCCAGCAGCTTGAAGGGGGCATATTTCTTT
CASSLKGAYFF
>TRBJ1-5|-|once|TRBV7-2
TGTGCCAGCAGCCCGGACGGGAATCAGCCCCAGCATTTT
CASSPDGNQPQHF
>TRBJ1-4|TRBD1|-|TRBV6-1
TGTGCCAGCAGTGAAAGGGGAAGGGGGACAGGGGCCCCCAATAATGAAAAACTGTTTTTT
CASSERGRGTGAPNNEKLFF
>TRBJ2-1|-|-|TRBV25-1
TGTGCCAGCAGTGAAGAGGGTCAGCACAATGAGCAGTTCTTC
CASSEEGQHNEQFF
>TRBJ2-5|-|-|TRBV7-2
TGTGCCAGCAGCCCCGATTTTCTGTGGGAGCAGTACTTC
CASSPDFLWEQYF
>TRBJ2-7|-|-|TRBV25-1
TGTGCCAGCAGCGGGTTCGGTGAGCAGTACTTC
CASSGFGEQYF